This T cell receptor (beta chain) emerged from a study of blood T cells in healthy people across ages. CDR3 size: 14 residues. The ends were cut back, 3 bases at V and 4 bases at J, with 15 bases in the middle. CDR1 and CDR2 (germline): DFQATT, SNEGSKA (reference sequence). Together with a sample-barcoded 5' primer, a J-beta primer mix was included in a second PCR lasting roughly 6 to 12 cycles. Each sample yielded at least 2.5 million CDR3-containing paired-end reads. MiXCR was run by TCRdb on the 5' RACE reads, yielding one entry per CDR3 protein. The table lists about 640,000 distinct CDR3 sequences, roughly 58% of them singletons.

This clonotype was sampled from a man between 60 and 70 years old in good health. V gene TRBV20-1 combines with J gene TRBJ1-1, with D possibly TRBD1 on 6 matching bases. The specimen sequenced was blood. For the CDR3, the DNA is TGCAGTGCTAGTACACAGGGTGGTCTCACTGAAGCTTTCTTT. It is translated as CSASTQGGLTEAFF.